The rows below give T cell receptor beta chains drawn from one sample of a study of blood T cell repertoires in COVID-19. The assay was immunoSEQ multiplex PCR, and TCRdb's table has in-frame clones only and misses some. The sample lists about 180,000 clones; 80% were seen once. Source material: peripheral blood. Receptor source: a man between 65 and 85 years old with active or convalescent COVID-19. Each CDR3 is given with its conserved first and last residue. Fields, in order: D gene, J gene, V gene, clone size, CDR3 DNA, CDR3 protein. The D gene is left open where the match is weak. Where a row states a size, it is once, few, many or the class of an expanded clone; other rows omit it.

d_call: TRBD2; j_call: TRBJ2-1; v_call: TRBV7-2; clone_size: few; cdr3_nt: TGTGCCAGCAGCCCGAGGGGTAGCGGGGGATCAAGCTCCTACAATGAGCAGTTCTTC; cdr3_aa: CASSPRGSGGSSSYNEQFF
d_call: -; j_call: TRBJ1-5; v_call: TRBV15; clone_size: -; cdr3_nt: TGTGCCACCGGCAGGGAGACCGGCAATCAGCCCCAGCATTTT; cdr3_aa: CATGRETGNQPQHF
d_call: TRBD2; j_call: TRBJ2-7; v_call: TRBV4-2; clone_size: once; cdr3_nt: TGTGCCAGCAGCCAGATGGGGGGGGTACGAGGGGAGCAGTACTTC; cdr3_aa: CASSQMGGVRGEQYF
d_call: TRBD1; j_call: TRBJ1-4; v_call: TRBV5-1; clone_size: -; cdr3_nt: TGCGCCAGCAGCCCCTCAGGGGGCGTCGATGAAAAACTGTTTTTT; cdr3_aa: CASSPSGGVDEKLFF
d_call: -; j_call: TRBJ1-2; v_call: TRBV11-2; clone_size: -; cdr3_nt: TGTGCCAGCAGCTTAAGTATGGACTCTAACTATGGCTACACCTTC; cdr3_aa: CASSLSMDSNYGYTF
d_call: TRBD1; j_call: TRBJ1-3; v_call: TRBV18; clone_size: -; cdr3_nt: TGTGCCAGCTCACCAGCAGGGACAGGCTCTGGAAACACCATATATTTT; cdr3_aa: CASSPAGTGSGNTIYF
d_call: -; j_call: TRBJ2-2; v_call: TRBV5-1; clone_size: -; cdr3_nt: TGCGCCAGCAGCCAAACAGGGAGGAACACCGGGGAGCTGTTTTTT; cdr3_aa: CASSQTGRNTGELFF
d_call: TRBD1; j_call: TRBJ1-5; v_call: TRBV5-1; clone_size: -; cdr3_nt: TGCGCCAGCAGCGCCTCGGGACAGGGGGCGGGTCAGCCCCAGCATTTT; cdr3_aa: CASSASGQGAGQPQHF
d_call: TRBD2; j_call: TRBJ2-7; v_call: TRBV4-3; clone_size: -; cdr3_nt: TGCGCCAGCAGCCCTACTAGCGGGTCCGCCTCCTACGAGCAGTACTTC; cdr3_aa: CASSPTSGSASYEQYF
d_call: -; j_call: TRBJ1-6; v_call: TRBV3-1/TRBV3-2; clone_size: -; cdr3_nt: TGTGCCAGCAGCCAAGCTGCAGGGGCCTGGAATAATTCACCCCTCCACTTT; cdr3_aa: CASSQAAGAWNNSPLHF
d_call: -; j_call: TRBJ1-2; v_call: TRBV5-1; clone_size: -; cdr3_nt: TGCGCCAGCAGCTTGGAAAGCCCTAACTATGGCTACACCTTC; cdr3_aa: CASSLESPNYGYTF
d_call: -; j_call: TRBJ2-5; v_call: TRBV6-1; clone_size: few; cdr3_nt: TGTGCCAGCAGTGAAAAGCCCCCCCCCACCCAGTACTTC; cdr3_aa: CASSEKPPPTQYF
d_call: -; j_call: TRBJ1-2; v_call: TRBV27; clone_size: -; cdr3_nt: TGTGCCAGCAGCACCACAGGAAACTATGGCTACACCTTC; cdr3_aa: CASSTTGNYGYTF
d_call: TRBD2; j_call: TRBJ2-7; v_call: TRBV7-2; clone_size: few; cdr3_nt: TGTGCCAGCAGCTTAACCGCGACTAGCGTTTACCACGAGCAGTACTTC; cdr3_aa: CASSLTATSVYHEQYF
d_call: -; j_call: TRBJ2-7; v_call: TRBV7-9; clone_size: few; cdr3_nt: TGTGCCAGCAGCTCCTTCCGGGGGAATAGTGACGAGCAGTACTTC; cdr3_aa: CASSSFRGNSDEQYF
d_call: TRBD1; j_call: TRBJ2-7; v_call: TRBV10-1; clone_size: -; cdr3_nt: TGCGCCAGCAGTGAACCCGGACAGGGGATCGACGAGCAGTACTTC; cdr3_aa: CASSEPGQGIDEQYF
d_call: -; j_call: TRBJ1-5; v_call: TRBV19; clone_size: once; cdr3_nt: TGTGCCAGTTGGGCGCCCCTTGGGCATCAGCCCCAGCATTTT; cdr3_aa: CASWAPLGHQPQHF
d_call: TRBD1; j_call: TRBJ1-2; v_call: TRBV6-1; clone_size: -; cdr3_nt: TGTGCCAGCAGTGAAGCCGGGACAGGCCCCTATGGCTACACCTTC; cdr3_aa: CASSEAGTGPYGYTF
d_call: -; j_call: TRBJ2-1; v_call: TRBV12-3/TRBV12-4; clone_size: -; cdr3_nt: TGTGCCAGCAGTAAACAGGGCTTCGGTGAGCAGTTCTTC; cdr3_aa: CASSKQGFGEQFF
d_call: -; j_call: TRBJ2-1; v_call: TRBV7-9; clone_size: once; cdr3_nt: TGTGCCAGCAGCTTAGCGGGAATACTAGTCTCTGAGCAGTTCTTC; cdr3_aa: CASSLAGILVSEQFF
d_call: TRBD2; j_call: TRBJ2-1; v_call: TRBV5-5; clone_size: -; cdr3_nt: TGTGCCAGCAGCTTGGCTGCAGCGGGGGTACTTAATTCCAATGAGCAGTTCTTC; cdr3_aa: CASSLAAAGVLNSNEQFF
d_call: -; j_call: TRBJ1-2; v_call: TRBV10-3; clone_size: few; cdr3_nt: TGTGCCATCAGCTACAACGGGTCACCGAACTATGGCTACACCTTC; cdr3_aa: CAISYNGSPNYGYTF
d_call: TRBD1; j_call: TRBJ1-2; v_call: TRBV6-5; clone_size: few; cdr3_nt: TGTGCCAGCAGTATCGGGACAGGGGGTGGCTACACCTTC; cdr3_aa: CASSIGTGGGYTF
d_call: TRBD1; j_call: TRBJ2-1; v_call: TRBV24-1; clone_size: once; cdr3_nt: TGTGCCACCAGTGATCAGGGGGACGGCAATGAGCAGTTCTTC; cdr3_aa: CATSDQGDGNEQFF
d_call: -; j_call: TRBJ1-2; v_call: TRBV18; clone_size: -; cdr3_nt: TGTGCCAGCTCACCTGGGACCGGGACTGCCTTCGGGGGCTACACCTTC; cdr3_aa: CASSPGTGTAFGGYTF
d_call: -; j_call: TRBJ1-2; v_call: TRBV5-1; clone_size: few; cdr3_nt: TGCGCCAGCAGCTTGGCACAGGAGGGCTACACCTTC; cdr3_aa: CASSLAQEGYTF
d_call: -; j_call: TRBJ1-5; v_call: TRBV29-1; clone_size: -; cdr3_nt: TGCAGCGTTGGAGAGTTGGCGGGTCAGCCCCAGCATTTT; cdr3_aa: CSVGELAGQPQHF
d_call: -; j_call: TRBJ1-1; v_call: TRBV7-9; clone_size: -; cdr3_nt: TGTGCCAGCAGCCCGACTGGACAGAGCCAAGCTTTCTTT; cdr3_aa: CASSPTGQSQAFF
d_call: -; j_call: TRBJ2-1; v_call: TRBV5-6; clone_size: -; cdr3_nt: TGTGCCAGCAGCTTAGCATTCGGGGAGCAGTTCTTC; cdr3_aa: CASSLAFGEQFF
d_call: -; j_call: TRBJ1-2; v_call: TRBV18; clone_size: -; cdr3_nt: TGTGCCAGCTCCCCTGGCGGGGATCTCTTCTCCTACACCTTC; cdr3_aa: CASSPGGDLFSYTF
d_call: TRBD1; j_call: TRBJ2-2; v_call: TRBV5-1; clone_size: few; cdr3_nt: TGCGCCAGCAGCGGGACAGGGAACACCGGGGAGCTGTTTTTT; cdr3_aa: CASSGTGNTGELFF
d_call: -; j_call: TRBJ1-2; v_call: TRBV21-1; clone_size: -; cdr3_nt: TGTGCCAGCAGCAAACGGACAGGGAGAGTTTTGGGCTACACCTTC; cdr3_aa: CASSKRTGRVLGYTF
d_call: -; j_call: TRBJ1-4; v_call: TRBV4-3; clone_size: -; cdr3_nt: TGCGCCAGCAGCCAAGACTCGGCCAGGTCAACTAATGAAAAACTGTTTTTT; cdr3_aa: CASSQDSARSTNEKLFF
d_call: TRBD2; j_call: TRBJ2-3; v_call: TRBV4-1; clone_size: few; cdr3_nt: TGCGCCAGCAGCCATCTAAGTCGACTAGCGGGAGATCCAGATACGCAGTATTTT; cdr3_aa: CASSHLSRLAGDPDTQYF
d_call: -; j_call: TRBJ2-1; v_call: TRBV19; clone_size: -; cdr3_nt: TGTGCCACTGAATCCGCCGGGGGAAATGAGCAGTTCTTC; cdr3_aa: CATESAGGNEQFF
d_call: -; j_call: TRBJ1-1; v_call: TRBV10-2; clone_size: -; cdr3_nt: TGCGCCAGCAGTGAACTGATGAACACTGAAGCTTTCTTT; cdr3_aa: CASSELMNTEAFF
d_call: TRBD2; j_call: TRBJ2-3; v_call: TRBV7-9; clone_size: -; cdr3_nt: TGTGCCAGCAGCTCTAGCGGGGGGGCACAAGATACGCAGTATTTT; cdr3_aa: CASSSSGGAQDTQYF
d_call: -; j_call: TRBJ2-7; v_call: TRBV5-4; clone_size: -; cdr3_nt: TGTGCCAGCAGCTTGGCGGGGAAACCCTACGAGCAGTACTTC; cdr3_aa: CASSLAGKPYEQYF
d_call: -; j_call: TRBJ1-3; v_call: TRBV21-1; clone_size: -; cdr3_nt: TGTGCCAGCAGCTTCCTCCCCCAGGGGGCGTCCTCCAGGAGCACCATATATTTT; cdr3_aa: CASSFLPQGASSRSTIYF
d_call: -; j_call: TRBJ2-1; v_call: TRBV4-2; clone_size: -; cdr3_nt: TGTGCCAGCAGCCAAGATCCGATAAACCAGGGGCTGGGTGAGCAGTTCTTC; cdr3_aa: CASSQDPINQGLGEQFF
d_call: TRBD1; j_call: TRBJ1-2; v_call: TRBV6-5; clone_size: -; cdr3_nt: TGTGCCAGCAGTACCTTAGGACAGGGGAGCTATGGCTACACCTTC; cdr3_aa: CASSTLGQGSYGYTF